Listed here are 28 T cell receptor beta chains from one sample, sequenced in a study of CD8 T cells in ankylosing spondylitis. Antigen specificity for these receptors is unknown. TCRdb called the 5' RACE reads again in MiXCR, with one record for every CDR3 protein. This table has 670,000 or so distinct CDR3 sequences, under 20% appearing once. General observations from the study: About eight highly homologous variants made up a TCR beta motif that seemed to typify ankylosing spondylitis blood.

Sequenced material: blood, either unsorted or a sorted T cell fraction (not recorded which). The receptors derive from a male donor with ankylosing spondylitis.

V gene TRBV20-1 combines with J gene TRBJ2-7; 9 positions match TRBD2. Germline V lookup: CDR1 DFQATT, CDR2 SNEGSKA (reference sequence). The CDR3 runs 16 residues. V was pared by 1 base and J by 0 bases, with 7 bases of the junction left unmatched. The CDR3 here is CSARAPTSGNSYEQYF. CDR3 nucleotides: TGCAGTGCTAGAGCCCCGACTAGCGGTAACTCCTACGAGCAGTACTTC.

The chain uses TRBV3-1 and TRBJ2-2; TRBD2 aligns across 15 bases. The CDR3 sequence is 21 residues long. The V gene end was trimmed by 4 bases and the J gene end by 0 bases; junction bases not matched to a gene: 12. Germline V gene lookup returns CDR1 LGHDT and CDR2 YNNKEL (reference sequence). CDR3 bases: TGTGCCAGCAGCCTACACCGCGGACTAGCGGGAGGGAAAGCGAACACCGGGGAGCTGTTTTTT. Its translation is CASSLHRGLAGGKANTGELFF.

Comments on this clonotype: One end of the junction varies from germline; a read error may be responsible. V is TRBV12-3 or TRBV12-4 and J is TRBJ1-1; D possibly corresponds to TRBD1 (6 bases). The CDR3 extends over 14 amino acids. The CDR3 DNA follows: TGTGCCAGCAGTGTACACAGGGAGAACACTGAGGCTTTCTTT. It encodes CASSVHRENTEAFF.

The chain is built from TRBV27 and TRBJ2-1; 7 nucleotides agree with TRBD1. CDR1 and CDR2 (germline): MNHEY, SMNVEV (reference sequence). The length of the CDR3 is 14 residues. The V and J ends lost 6 bases and 3 bases, in that order; junction bases with no gene match: 5. The CDR3 sequence is CASSQTGFYNEQFF. CDR3 nucleotide sequence: TGTGCCAGCAGCCAGACAGGGTTCTACAATGAGCAGTTCTTC.

This clonotype appeared a few times. V gene TRBV29-1 combines with J gene TRBJ2-2, with TRBD2 matching 12 bases. The ends lost 0 bases at V and 7 bases at J; junction bases unmatched: 12. Germline V CDR1 and CDR2: SQVTM, ANQGSEA. This CDR3 contains 18 residues. The CDR3 protein is CSVEDRLAGGPRGGELFF. The CDR3 nucleotides read TGCAGCGTTGAAGATCGGCTAGCGGGAGGGCCACGAGGCGGGGAGCTGTTTTTT.

V is TRBV5-1 and J is TRBJ2-7, with 11 positions matching TRBD1. Germline V CDR1 and CDR2: SGHRS, YFSETQ. CDR3 length: 14 residues. V was clipped by 3 bases and J by 3 bases; unmatched bases: 2. CDR3 in DNA: TGCGCCAGCAGCTGGGACAGGGGGGGCTACGAGCAGTACTTC. Its translation is CASSWDRGGYEQYF.

This clonotype has more than one count but fewer than ten. V gene TRBV5-1 combines with J gene TRBJ2-5; TRBD2 agrees at 12 bases. The CDR3 totals 16 residues. Germline CDR1 SGHRS, CDR2 YFSETQ. The J segment lost 4 bases and the V segment lost 3 bases, leaving 7 bases of the junction unmatched. Written as DNA, the CDR3 is TGCGCCAGCAGCTCGACTAGCGGGAGCGGGGGAGAGACCCAGTACTTC. This encodes CASSSTSGSGGETQYF.

The chain joins TRBV11-1 to TRBJ1-3; D gene ambiguous. Trimming stripped 5 bases from V and 6 bases from J, with 8 bases between. The CDR3 covers 12 residues. Germline V gives CDR1 SGHAT, CDR2 FQDESV (reference sequence). CDR3 coding DNA: TGTGCCAGCAGCCCAACGTCAAACACCATATATTTT. Translating it yields CASSPTSNTIYF.

The rearrangement joins TRBV3-1 to TRBJ2-1; perhaps D is TRBD1 or TRBD2 (5 bases each). Germline-derived CDR1 and CDR2 are LGHDT and YNNKEL (reference sequence). Trimming shortened V by 4 bases and J by 8 bases, and 21 bases separated the two germline ends. The CDR3 loop spans 16 amino acids. In DNA form, the CDR3 reads TGTGCCAGCAGCCTAGGGACCGGGACCCACGGGGATGAGCAGTTCTTC. Its protein product is CASSLGTGTHGDEQFF.

The rearrangement uses TRBV7-2 and TRBJ2-3, with 8 bases that match TRBD2. Trimming cost V 1 base and J 1 base; bases outside gene matches: 4. This CDR3 has 16 residues. Germline loops: CDR1 SGHTA, CDR2 FQGNSA. CDR3 amino acids: CASSLDPAGGTDTQYF. CDR3 in DNA: TGTGCCAGCAGCTTAGACCCAGCGGGGGGCACAGATACGCAGTATTTT. The full variable domain, rest sourced from reference TRBV7-2 and TRBJ2-3, is GAGVSQSPSNKVTEKGKDVELRCDPISGHTALYWYRQSLGQGLEFLIYFQGNSAPDKSGLPSDRFSAERTGGSVSTLTIQRTQQEDSAVYLCASSLDPAGGTDTQYFGPGTRLTVL.

This chain uses TRBV29-1 with TRBJ2-3; D is possibly TRBD2 (5 bases). Germline V gene sequence: CDR1 SQVTM, CDR2 ANQGSEA. The CDR3 is 14 residues long. CDR3 sequence (DNA): TGCAGTGGGTTGCAGCGGTATAGCACAGATACGCAGTATTTT. Amino acids: CSGLQRYSTDTQYF.

This clonotype showed up many times. The V and J genes are TRBV24-1 and TRBJ1-2, with TRBD1 matching over 9 bases. J was trimmed by 13 bases and V by 3 bases; bases with no gene match: 11. The V gene's germline CDR1 is KGHDR and CDR2 SFDVKD. The CDR3 contains 14 residues. The CDR3 sequence: CATSDNAGTGLLTF. The CDR3 DNA is TGTGCCACCAGTGATAACGCCGGGACAGGGTTGCTCACCTTC.

V is TRBV9 and J is TRBJ2-1; 7 bases align to TRBD2. With V trimmed by 2 bases and J by 2 bases, 10 bases remained unmatched. The CDR3 covers 17 residues. The germline V gene encodes CDR1 SGDLS and CDR2 YYNGEE. CDR3 region: CASSVIGSAGAYNEQFF. The CDR3 DNA sequence: TGTGCCAGCAGCGTTATTGGTAGCGCGGGGGCCTACAATGAGCAGTTCTTC.

The chain employs TRBV6-1 and TRBJ2-2, with no clear D. Between the trimmed V and J ends, which lost 8 bases and 0 bases, there was a span of 10 bases. The CDR3 sequence is 14 residues long. CDR1 is MNHNS, CDR2 SASEGT, per germline. In DNA form, the CDR3 reads TGTGCCAGCCAAGAACCCCCGAACACCGGGGAGCTGTTTTTT. Translating it yields CASQEPPNTGELFF.

V and J are TRBV3-1 and TRBJ1-2; D possibly corresponds to TRBD1 (5 bases). CDR1 and CDR2 (germline): LGHDT, YNNKEL (reference sequence). Trimming stripped 3 bases from V and 4 bases from J, with 12 bases between. This CDR3 comprises 14 residues. In DNA, the CDR3 is TGTGCCAGCAGCCATCTGGGGGAAGGCTATGGCTACACCTTC. The encoded protein is CASSHLGEGYGYTF.

This clonotype has ten or more counts. The gene calls are TRBV4-2 and TRBJ2-1; D is uncertain. Between the trimmed V and J ends, which lost 1 base and 5 bases, there was a span of 6 bases. The germline V gene encodes CDR1 LGHNA and CDR2 YNFKEQ. The CDR3 extends over 13 amino acids. This chain's CDR3 is CASSQASNNEQFF. The CDR3 nucleotides are TGTGCCAGCAGCCAAGCATCGAACAATGAGCAGTTCTTC.

The V gene is TRBV7-9, the J gene TRBJ1-1, with D maybe TRBD1 (5 bases). Germline V gene data show CDR1 as SEHNR and CDR2 as FQNEAQ (reference sequence). Trimming stripped 5 bases from V and 0 bases from J, with 13 bases between. The CDR3 runs to 15 residues. The CDR3 here is CASSARDGMNTEAFF. For the CDR3, the DNA is TGTGCCAGCAGCGCAAGGGACGGGATGAACACTGAAGCTTTCTTT.

The rearrangement joins TRBV24-1 to TRBJ2-1, with D uncertain. The CDR3 has 16 residues. CDR1 is KGHDR and CDR2 is SFDVKD in the germline V gene. V shed 0 bases and J shed 6 bases, with 14 bases lying between them. The CDR3 DNA sequence: TGTGCCACCAGTGATTTGTGGTGGGGTAGGAGCAATGAGCAGTTCTTC. Protein: CATSDLWWGRSNEQFF.

This chain joins TRBV20-1 and TRBJ1-6, with D perhaps matching TRBD1 (5 bases). CDR1 is DFQATT, CDR2 SNEGSKA, per germline (reference sequence). V lost 5 bases, J lost 2 bases, and 7 bases lay in between. CDR3 size: 13 residues. DNA for the CDR3: TGCAGTGCTCCAGGGACCTATAATTCACCCCTCCACTTT. Translation: CSAPGTYNSPLHF.

This clonotype was detected a few times. This chain connects TRBV20-1 to TRBJ2-7; unclear D gene. CDR1 is DFQATT and CDR2 is SNEGSKA in the germline V gene (reference sequence). The CDR3 sequence is 14 residues long. V was pared by 3 bases and J by 1 base, with 13 bases between. CDR3 sequence reads: CSASGSLTSYEQYF. In DNA, the CDR3 is TGCAGTGCTAGCGGCTCTTTGACGTCCTACGAGCAGTACTTC.

In nucleotides, the CDR3 is TGCAGTGCTAGTATGCATCAGCCCCAGCATTTT. This sequence encodes CSASMHQPQHF. The gene calls are TRBV20-1 and TRBJ1-5; D gene unclear. This CDR3 contains 11 residues. Trimming shortened V by 3 bases and J by 5 bases, and 5 bases separated the two germline ends. Germline CDR1 and CDR2: DFQATT and SNEGSKA (reference sequence).

This clonotype was seen ten or more times. The chain employs TRBV5-1 and TRBJ2-7, with D possibly TRBD2 on 5 matching bases. V dropped 1 base and J dropped 3 bases, with 8 bases sitting between them. Germline values: CDR1 SGHRS, CDR2 YFSETQ. There are 13 residues in the CDR3. CDR3 sequence: CASSLYEGYEQYF. DNA for the CDR3: TGCGCCAGCAGCTTGTACGAGGGCTACGAGCAGTACTTC.

This clonotype was counted between two and nine times. The rearrangement joins TRBV11-2 to TRBJ1-4; D is possibly TRBD1 (6 bases). Germline CDR1 SGHAT, CDR2 FQNNGV. The CDR3 totals 16 residues. Trimming left V 7 bases short and J 3 bases short, with 18 bases between. This chain's CDR3 is CASTQGGLRSNEKLFF. CDR3 DNA sequence: TGTGCCAGCACCCAAGGGGGGTTACGGTCTAATGAAAAACTGTTTTTT.

The chain uses TRBV7-9 and TRBJ2-5; D ambiguous. Germline V gene data show CDR1 as SEHNR and CDR2 as FQNEAQ (reference sequence). The length of the CDR3 is 15 residues. V lost 2 bases, J lost 0 bases, and 10 bases lay in between. CDR3 coding DNA: TGTGCCAGCAGCTTACCCCCGGAGTACCAAGAGACCCAGTACTTC. Translation: CASSLPPEYQETQYF.

This clonotype was counted a few times. The genes are TRBV13 and TRBJ2-7; D is uncertain. This CDR3 region has 12 residues. V was clipped by 0 bases and J by 5 bases, with 5 bases between them. From germline, CDR1 is PRHDT and CDR2 FYEKMQ (reference sequence). CDR3 amino acids: CASSLGENEQYF. The CDR3 nucleotides read TGTGCCAGCAGCTTAGGTGAAAACGAGCAGTACTTC.

A few counts support this clonotype. This sequence joins TRBV5-6 and TRBJ2-7, with a tentative D call TRBD1 (6 bases). The germline CDR1 and CDR2 sequences are SGHDT and YYEEEE. Deletions cut 4 bases from V and 6 bases from J, with 11 bases between. The length of the CDR3 is 12 residues. CDR3 in amino acids: CASSQGTVEQYF. CDR3 in DNA: TGTGCCAGCAGCCAGGGGACGGTCGAGCAGTACTTC.

The sample holds many counts of this clonotype. V gene TRBV20-1 combines with J gene TRBJ2-1; 8 nucleotides align to TRBD2. The CDR3 is 16 amino acids. V trimming: 3 bases; J trimming: 4 bases; junction bases outside the gene matches: 11. Germline V gene sequence: CDR1 DFQATT, CDR2 SNEGSKA (reference sequence). CDR3 region: CSASNPGGALYNEQFF. CDR3 nucleotides: TGCAGTGCTAGCAACCCCGGGGGGGCCCTGTACAATGAGCAGTTCTTC.

This clonotype was observed a handful of times. The CDR3 DNA is TGCGCCAGCAGCCAAGGGGGACAGGGAAGAAACACCATATATTTT. Its translation is CASSQGGQGRNTIYF. This rearrangement joins TRBV4-1 to TRBJ1-3; 9 bases fit TRBD1. The J segment lost 5 bases and the V segment lost 1 base, leaving 3 bases of the junction unmatched. The CDR3 loop spans 15 amino acids. Germline V gives CDR1 MGHRA, CDR2 YSYEKL.